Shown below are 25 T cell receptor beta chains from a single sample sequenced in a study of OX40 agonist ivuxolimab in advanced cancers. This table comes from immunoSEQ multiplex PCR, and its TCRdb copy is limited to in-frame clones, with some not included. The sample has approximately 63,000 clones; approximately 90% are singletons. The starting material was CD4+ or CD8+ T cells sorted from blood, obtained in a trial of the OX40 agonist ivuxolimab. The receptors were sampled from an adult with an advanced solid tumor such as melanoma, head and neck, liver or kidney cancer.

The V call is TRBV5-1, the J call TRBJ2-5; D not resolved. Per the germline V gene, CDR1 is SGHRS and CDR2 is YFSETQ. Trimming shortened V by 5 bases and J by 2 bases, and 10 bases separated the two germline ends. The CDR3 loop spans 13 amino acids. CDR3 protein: CASRGITQETQYF. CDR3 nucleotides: TGCGCCAGCAGAGGTATAACGCAAGAGACCCAGTACTTC.

The DNA for the CDR3 is TGTGCCAGCAGTTTATGGGGCATGGGGGGCGAGCAGTACTTC. Encoded protein: CASSLWGMGGEQYF. The rearrangement joins TRBV27 to TRBJ2-7, with a weak D call TRBD2 (6 bases). V lost 1 base to trimming and J lost 6 bases, with 13 bases between them. From germline, CDR1 is MNHEY and CDR2 SMNVEV (reference sequence). The CDR3 is 14 residues long.

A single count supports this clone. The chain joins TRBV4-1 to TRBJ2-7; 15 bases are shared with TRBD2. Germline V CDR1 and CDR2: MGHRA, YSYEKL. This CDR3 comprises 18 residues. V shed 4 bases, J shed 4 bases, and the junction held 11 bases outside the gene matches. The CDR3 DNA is TGCGCCAGCAGCCCGGGACTAGCGGGAGGCCACCCCACTTACGAGCAGTACTTC. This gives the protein CASSPGLAGGHPTYEQYF.

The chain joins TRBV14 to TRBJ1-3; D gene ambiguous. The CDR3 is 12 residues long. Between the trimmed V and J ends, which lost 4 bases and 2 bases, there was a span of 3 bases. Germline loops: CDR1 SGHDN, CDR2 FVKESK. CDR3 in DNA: TGTGCCAGCAGCCCGGCTGGAAACACCATATATTTT. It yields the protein CASSPAGNTIYF.

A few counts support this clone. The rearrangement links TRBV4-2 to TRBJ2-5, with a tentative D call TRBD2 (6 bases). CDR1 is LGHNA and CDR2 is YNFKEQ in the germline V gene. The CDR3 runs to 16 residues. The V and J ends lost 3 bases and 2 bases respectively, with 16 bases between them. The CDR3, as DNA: TGTGCCAGCAGCCAGGGTTCTATTGCGGGGCAAGAGACCCAGTACTTC. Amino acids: CASSQGSIAGQETQYF.

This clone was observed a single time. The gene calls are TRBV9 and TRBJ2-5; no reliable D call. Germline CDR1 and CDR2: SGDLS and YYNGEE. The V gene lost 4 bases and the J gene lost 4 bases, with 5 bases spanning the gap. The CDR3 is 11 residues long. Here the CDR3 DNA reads TGTGCCAGCAGCTCGGGAGAGACCCAGTACTTC. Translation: CASSSGETQYF.

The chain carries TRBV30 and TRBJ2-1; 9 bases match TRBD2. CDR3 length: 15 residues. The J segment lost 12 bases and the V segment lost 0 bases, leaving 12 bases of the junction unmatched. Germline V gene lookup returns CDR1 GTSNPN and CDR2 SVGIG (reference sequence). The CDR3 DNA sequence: TGTGCCTGGAGTGTACATAGCGGGAGCAGTTTCCCGCAGTTCTTC. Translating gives CAWSVHSGSSFPQFF.

The CDR3 reads CASSPPLQGSNQPQHF. The CDR3 DNA is TGTGCCAGCAGTCCTCCCTTACAGGGCAGCAATCAGCCCCAGCATTTT. The gene calls are TRBV7-2 and TRBJ1-5, with D possibly TRBD1 on 6 matching bases. Germline V CDR1 and CDR2: SGHTA, FQGNSA. V was trimmed by 6 bases and J by 1 base, leaving 16 bases between them. This CDR3 is 16 amino acids long.

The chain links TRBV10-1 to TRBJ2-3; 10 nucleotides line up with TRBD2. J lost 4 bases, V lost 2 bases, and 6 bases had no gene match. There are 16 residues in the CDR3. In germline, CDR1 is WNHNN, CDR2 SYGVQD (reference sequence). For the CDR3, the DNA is TGCGCCAGCAGTGAGACCCTAGCGGGAGTTTCAGATACGCAGTATTTT. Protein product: CASSETLAGVSDTQYF.

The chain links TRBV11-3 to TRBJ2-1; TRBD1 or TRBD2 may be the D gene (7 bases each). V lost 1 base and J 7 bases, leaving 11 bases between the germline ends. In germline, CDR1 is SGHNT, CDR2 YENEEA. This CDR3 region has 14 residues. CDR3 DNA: TGTGCCAGCAGCTTAGCTCAGGGGGGGAATGAGCAGTTCTTC. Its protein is CASSLAQGGNEQFF. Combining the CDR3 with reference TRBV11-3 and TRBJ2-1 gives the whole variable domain EAGVVQSPRYKIIEKKQPVAFWCNPISGHNTLYWYLQNLGQGPELLIRYENEEAVDDSQLPKDRFSAERLKGVDSTLKIQPAELGDSAVYLCASSLAQGGNEQFFGPGTRLTVL.

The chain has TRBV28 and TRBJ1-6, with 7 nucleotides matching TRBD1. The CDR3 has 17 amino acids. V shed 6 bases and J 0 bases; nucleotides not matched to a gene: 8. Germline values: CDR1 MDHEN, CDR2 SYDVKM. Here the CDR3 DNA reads TGTGCCAGCAGCAGGACAGGAGCTGTCTCCTATAATTCACCCCTCCACTTT. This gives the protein CASSRTGAVSYNSPLHF.

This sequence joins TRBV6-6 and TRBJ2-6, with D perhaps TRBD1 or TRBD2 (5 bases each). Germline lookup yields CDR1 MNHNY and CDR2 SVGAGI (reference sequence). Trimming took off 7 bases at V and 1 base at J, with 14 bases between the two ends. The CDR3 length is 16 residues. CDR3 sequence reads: CASTKAGTSGANVLTF. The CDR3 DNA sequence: TGTGCCAGCACTAAGGCCGGGACGTCTGGGGCCAACGTCCTGACTTTC.

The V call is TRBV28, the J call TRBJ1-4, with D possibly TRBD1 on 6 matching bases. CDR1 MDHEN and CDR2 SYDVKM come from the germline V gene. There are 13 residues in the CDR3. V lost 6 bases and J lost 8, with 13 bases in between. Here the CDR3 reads CASRVGGEEKLFF. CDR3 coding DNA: TGTGCCAGCAGAGTAGGGGGGGAGGAAAAACTGTTTTTT.

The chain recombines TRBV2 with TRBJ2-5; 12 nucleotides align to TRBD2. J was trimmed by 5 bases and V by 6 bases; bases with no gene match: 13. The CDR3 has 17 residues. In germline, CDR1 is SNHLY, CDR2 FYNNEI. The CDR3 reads CASRKVLGTSGSETQYF. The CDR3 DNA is TGTGCCAGCAGAAAAGTTCTCGGGACTAGCGGGTCGGAGACCCAGTACTTC.

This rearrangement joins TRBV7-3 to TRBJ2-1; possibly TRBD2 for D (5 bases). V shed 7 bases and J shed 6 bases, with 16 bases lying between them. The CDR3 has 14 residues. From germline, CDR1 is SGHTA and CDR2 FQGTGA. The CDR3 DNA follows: TGTGCCAGCACCATTCAGGCAGCGGTCAATGAGCAGTTCTTC. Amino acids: CASTIQAAVNEQFF.

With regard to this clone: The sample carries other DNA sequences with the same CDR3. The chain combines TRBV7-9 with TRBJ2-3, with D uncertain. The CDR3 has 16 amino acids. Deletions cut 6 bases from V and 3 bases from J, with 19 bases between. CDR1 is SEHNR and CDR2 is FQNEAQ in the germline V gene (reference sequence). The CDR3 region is CASRSLKGSLTDTQYF. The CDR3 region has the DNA TGTGCCAGCAGATCCCTGAAGGGCTCTCTTACAGATACGCAGTATTTT.

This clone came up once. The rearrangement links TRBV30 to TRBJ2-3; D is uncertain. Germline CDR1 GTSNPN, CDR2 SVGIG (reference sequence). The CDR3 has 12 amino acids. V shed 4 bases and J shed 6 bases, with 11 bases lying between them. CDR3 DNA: TGTGCCTGGAACTACTTAACCGATACGCAGTATTTT. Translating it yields CAWNYLTDTQYF.

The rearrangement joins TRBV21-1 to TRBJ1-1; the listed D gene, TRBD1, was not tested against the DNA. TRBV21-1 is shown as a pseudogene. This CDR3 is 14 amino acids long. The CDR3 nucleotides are TGTGCCAGCAGCCTGATGGGGCCTAGCACTGAAGCTTTCTTT. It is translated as CASSLMGPSTEAFF.

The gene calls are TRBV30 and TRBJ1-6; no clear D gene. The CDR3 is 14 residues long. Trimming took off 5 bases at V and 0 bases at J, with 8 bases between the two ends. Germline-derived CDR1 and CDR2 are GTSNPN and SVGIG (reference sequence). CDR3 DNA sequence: TGTGCCTGGGATCCGGGCTCCTATAATTCACCCCTCCACTTT. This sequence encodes CAWDPGSYNSPLHF. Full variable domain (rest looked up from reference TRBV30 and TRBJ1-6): SQTIHQWPATLVQPVGSPLSLECTVEGTSNPNLYWYRQAAGRGLQLLFYSVGIGQISSEVPQNLSASRPQDRQFILSSKKLLLSDSGFYLCAWDPGSYNSPLHFGNGTRLTVT.

CDR3 amino acids: CASSPGPPPANYGYTF. DNA for the CDR3: TGTGCCAGTAGTCCGGGCCCACCACCGGCGAACTATGGCTACACCTTC. The rearrangement joins TRBV19 to TRBJ1-2; the D is unclear. Trimming pared 5 bases from V and 2 bases from J, leaving 18 bases between. The CDR3 covers 16 residues. The germline CDR1 and CDR2 sequences are LNHDA and SQIVND (reference sequence).

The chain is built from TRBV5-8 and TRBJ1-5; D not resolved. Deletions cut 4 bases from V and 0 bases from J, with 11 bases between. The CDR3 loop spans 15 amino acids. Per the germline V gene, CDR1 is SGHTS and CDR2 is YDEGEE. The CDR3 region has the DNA TGTGCCAGCAGCATAGCGGATTATAGCAATCAGCCCCAGCATTTT. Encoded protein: CASSIADYSNQPQHF.

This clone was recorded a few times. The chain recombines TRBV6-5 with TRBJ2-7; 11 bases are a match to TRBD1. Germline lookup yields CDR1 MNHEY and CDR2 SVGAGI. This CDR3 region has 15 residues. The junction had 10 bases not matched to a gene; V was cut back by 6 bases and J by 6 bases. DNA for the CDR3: TGTGCCAGCAGGGGGGGACAGGGGGTGACCAGCGAGCAGTACTTC. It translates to CASRGGQGVTSEQYF.

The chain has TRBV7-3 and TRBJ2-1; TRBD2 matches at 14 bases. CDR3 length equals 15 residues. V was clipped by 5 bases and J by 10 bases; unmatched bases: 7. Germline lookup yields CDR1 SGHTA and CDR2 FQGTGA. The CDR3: CASSQGTSGRGEQFF. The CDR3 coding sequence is TGTGCCAGCAGCCAAGGGACTAGCGGGAGAGGGGAGCAGTTCTTC.

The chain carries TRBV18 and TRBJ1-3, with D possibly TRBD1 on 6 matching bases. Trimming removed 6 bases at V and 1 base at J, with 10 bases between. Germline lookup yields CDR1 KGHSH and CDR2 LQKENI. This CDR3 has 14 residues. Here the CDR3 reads CASSRQDSGNTIYF. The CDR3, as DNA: TGTGCCAGCTCCCGACAGGATTCTGGAAACACCATATATTTT.

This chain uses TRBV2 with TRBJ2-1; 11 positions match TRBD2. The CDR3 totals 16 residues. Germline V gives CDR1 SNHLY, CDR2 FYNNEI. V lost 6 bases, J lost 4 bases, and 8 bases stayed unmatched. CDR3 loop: CASRPGLAGGYNEQFF. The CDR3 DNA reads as TGTGCCAGCAGACCCGGACTAGCGGGCGGGTACAATGAGCAGTTCTTC. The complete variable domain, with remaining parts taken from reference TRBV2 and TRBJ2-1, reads EPEVTQTPSHQVTQMGQEVILRCVPISNHLYFYWYRQILGQKVEFLVSFYNNEISEKSEIFDDQFSVERPDGSNFTLKIRSTKLEDSAMYFCASRPGLAGGYNEQFFGPGTRLTVL.